The 12 T cell receptor beta chains reported below all come from one sample, sequenced in a study of patients and donors after allogeneic stem cell transplantation. A single record per CDR3 protein comes from TCRdb applying MiXCR to the RT-PCR reads. The table includes under 200,000 distinct CDR3 sequences, around 28% detected once. Sequencing was carried out using blood, either unsorted or a sorted T cell fraction (not recorded which). All receptors derive from a human donor who was either an allogeneic HSCT recipient or a stem cell or donor lymphocyte infusion donor (not recorded which). It is not recorded whose cells these are; they may come from a transplant donor.

The chain carries TRBV4-2 and TRBJ1-5; maybe TRBD1 (5 bases). V lost 1 base and J 5 bases, leaving 12 bases between the germline ends. The CDR3 has 15 residues. Germline-derived CDR1 and CDR2 are LGHNA and YNFKEQ. The CDR3: CASSQGPDNDQPQHF. The CDR3 region has the DNA TGTGCCAGCAGCCAAGGACCGGACAATGATCAGCCCCAGCATTTT.

This clonotype has just a few counts. The rearrangement joins TRBV24-1 to TRBJ2-1; D remains ambiguous. Germline V CDR1 and CDR2: KGHDR, SFDVKD. The ends were cut back, 2 bases at V and 0 bases at J, with 16 bases in the middle. The CDR3 spans 18 residues. CDR3 sequence reads: CATSDSLHPSPSYNEQFF. CDR3 sequence (DNA): TGTGCCACCAGTGATTCCTTACACCCCTCACCCTCCTACAATGAGCAGTTCTTC.

This chain links TRBV29-1 with TRBJ2-7; the match to TRBD2 covers 7 bases. The germline CDR1 and CDR2 sequences are SQVTM and ANQGSEA. CDR3 length equals 15 residues. The J segment lost 3 bases and the V segment lost 2 bases, leaving 10 bases of the junction unmatched. CDR3 sequence: CSVELGGSGGYEQYF. DNA for the CDR3: TGCAGCGTTGAATTGGGCGGGAGTGGGGGCTACGAGCAGTACTTC.

The gene calls are TRBV24-1 and TRBJ1-2; no clear D gene. In germline, CDR1 is KGHDR, CDR2 SFDVKD. The CDR3 consists of 13 residues. Trimming pared 9 bases from V and 6 bases from J, leaving 16 bases between. As DNA, the CDR3 is TGTGCCACCGTCCACATACTCGCTAATGGCTACACCTTC. It is translated as CATVHILANGYTF.

The chain uses TRBV7-3 and TRBJ1-2; TRBD1 matches 8 bases. The CDR3 is made up of 14 amino acids. Germline V lookup: CDR1 SGHTA, CDR2 FQGTGA. The J segment lost 4 bases and the V segment lost 6 bases, leaving 7 bases of the junction unmatched. The chain's CDR3 is CASSQDREGYGYTF. For the CDR3, the DNA is TGTGCCAGCAGTCAGGACAGGGAGGGCTATGGCTACACCTTC.

CDR3: CASSQDGHTKQYF. The CDR3 DNA follows: TGTGCCAGCAGCCAGGATGGACATACTAAGCAGTACTTC. The chain recombines TRBV4-2 with TRBJ2-7, with a possible D match to TRBD1 (5 bases). V was trimmed by 3 bases and J by 8 bases, leaving 14 bases between them. Germline assignment: CDR1 LGHNA and CDR2 YNFKEQ. The CDR3 totals 13 residues.

There are a few counts of this clonotype. V is TRBV12-1 and J is TRBJ1-5. TRBV12-1 is a pseudogene. The CDR3 is 17 amino acids. The DNA of the CDR3 is TGTGCCAGCAGCTTTTTGGCCTCTGGGGAGGAACATCAGCCCCAGCATTTT. Amino acids: CASSFLASGEEHQPQHF.

CDR3: CAIRVTSGGFNEQFF. In DNA, the CDR3 is TGTGCCATCAGGGTCACTAGCGGGGGGTTTAATGAGCAGTTCTTC. The J gene is TRBJ2-1, the V gene TRBV10-3; 12 bases match TRBD2. Germline-derived CDR1 and CDR2 are ENHRY and SYGVKD. V lost 6 bases to trimming and J lost 7 bases; unmatched junction nucleotides: 7. This CDR3 region has 15 residues.

This clonotype was counted only a few times. The rearrangement joins TRBV12-3 or TRBV12-4 to TRBJ1-5, with D unresolved. The germline V and J ends were trimmed by 6 bases and 11 bases, with 17 bases remaining between them. The CDR3 sequence is 13 residues long. The CDR3 sequence is CASRGPGVVAQHF. The CDR3 DNA follows: TGTGCCAGCAGAGGACCCGGGGTTGTTGCCCAGCATTTT.

The chain combines TRBV27 with TRBJ1-6, with a weak D call TRBD1 (5 bases). V was pared by 8 bases and J by 12 bases, with 20 bases between. Germline assignment: CDR1 MNHEY and CDR2 SMNVEV (reference sequence). CDR3 length: 14 residues. CDR3 nucleotide sequence: TGTGCCAGCGGGCAGGGCCAAGGGTTAATACCCCTCCACTTT. Translated, it gives CASGQGQGLIPLHF.

A few counts support this clonotype. This chain connects TRBV12-3 or TRBV12-4 to TRBJ2-5; 7 positions match TRBD2. The CDR3 covers 14 residues. After removal of 3 bases from V and 1 base from J, the junction contained 2 bases not matched to a gene. CDR3 in DNA: TGTGCCAGCAGTTTTGCGGGAGTCCAAGAGACCCAGTACTTC. Translated, it gives CASSFAGVQETQYF.

The chain couples TRBV29-1 to TRBJ2-5; TRBD1 might be the D (5 bases). Trimming took off 7 bases at V and 5 bases at J, with 20 bases between the two ends. From germline, CDR1 is SQVTM and CDR2 ANQGSEA. This CDR3 has 14 amino acids. CDR3 loop: CSASGILLSETQYF. The DNA of the CDR3 is TGCAGCGCCTCAGGGATTCTCCTTTCGGAGACCCAGTACTTC.